The rows below give T cell receptor beta chains drawn from one sample of a study of shared clonotypes between healthy human individuals. The assay was immunoSEQ multiplex PCR, and TCRdb's table has in-frame clones only and misses some. The sample lists some 630,000 clones; less than 80% were seen once. The sequenced sample consisted of memory CD4+ T cells sorted from blood. The source of these receptors is a woman aged 30 to 39 in good health. Both conserved end residues are part of each CDR3. A D gene is named only where the DNA matches it firmly. Not all rows give a size; the values are once, few, many and, for expanded clones, a class.

>TRBJ2-3|TRBD2|NA|TRBV9
CASSVEGAGAIDTQYF
TGTGCCAGCAGCGTAGAAGGAGCGGGAGCGATAGATACGCAGTATTTT
>TRBJ2-7|NA|NA|TRBV2
CASSESDYPYEQYF
TGTGCCAGCAGTGAGAGCGATTACCCGTACGAGCAGTACTTC
>TRBJ2-5|TRBD1|once|TRBV5-1
CASSLGQGAIETQYF
TGCGCCAGCAGCTTGGGACAGGGGGCTATCGAGACCCAGTACTTC
>TRBJ2-1|NA|few|TRBV5-1
CASSLGEIPEQFF
TGCGCCAGCAGCTTGGGTGAAATCCCCGAGCAGTTCTTC
>TRBJ1-2|TRBD1|NA|TRBV5-4
CASSPGTALSYTF
TGTGCCAGCAGCCCCGGGACAGCCCTGAGCTACACCTTC
>TRBJ1-3|NA|many|TRBV7-2
CASSLVQSKNTIYF
TGTGCCAGCAGCTTAGTACAGTCAAAGAACACCATATATTTT
>TRBJ2-3|NA|few|TRBV28
CASGSTDTQYF
TGTGCTAGCGGCAGCACAGATACGCAGTATTTT
>TRBJ1-1|NA|NA|TRBV28
CASSPDRSWAFF
TGTGCCAGCAGTCCAGACAGGAGTTGGGCTTTCTTT
>TRBJ1-5|NA|NA|TRBV21-1
CASSKGRGRGAVVRGKPQHF
TGTGCCAGCAGCAAAGGGCGAGGCCGGGGGGCGGTCGTACGTGGGAAGCCCCAGCATTTT
>TRBJ2-7|NA|NA|TRBV18
CASSLPTLEQYF
TGTGCCAGCTCCCTACCCACCCTCGAGCAGTACTTC
>TRBJ2-3|NA|few|TRBV27
CASSRPDLPDTQYF
TGTGCCAGCAGTCGCCCGGACCTGCCAGATACGCAGTATTTT
>TRBJ2-7|TRBD2|NA|TRBV15
CATSRDQTAGFNEQYF
TGTGCCACCAGCAGAGATCAAACAGCGGGATTCAACGAGCAGTACTTC
>TRBJ1-4|NA|NA|TRBV5-1
CASSLADMGYGEKLFF
TGCGCCAGCAGCTTGGCGGATATGGGGTATGGTGAAAAACTGTTTTTT
>TRBJ2-7|NA|NA|TRBV18
CASSPGGPVPYEQYF
TGTGCCAGCTCACCTGGGGGGCCTGTCCCCTACGAGCAGTACTTC
>TRBJ2-1|NA|NA|TRBV5-4
CASSLEDLEHNEQFF
TGTGCCAGCAGCTTGGAAGATTTGGAGCACAATGAGCAGTTCTTC
>TRBJ2-2|NA|NA|TRBV7-2
CASSLGGLNTGELFF
TGTGCCAGCAGCCTAGGGGGACTGAACACCGGGGAGCTGTTTTTT
>TRBJ2-7|NA|few|TRBV6-4
CASSLMDGYEQYF
TGTGCCAGCAGCCTTATGGACGGCTACGAGCAGTACTTC
>TRBJ2-3|NA|many|TRBV5-1
CASSKDSITDTQYF
TGCGCCAGCAGCAAAGACAGTATCACAGATACGCAGTATTTT
>TRBJ1-4|NA|NA|TRBV4-1
CASSLLPEKLFF
TGCGCCAGCAGCCTATTGCCGGAAAAACTGTTTTTT
>TRBJ1-4|NA|few|TRBV18
CASSPPIGNNEKLFF
TGTGCCAGCTCACCACCTATAGGGAATAATGAAAAACTGTTTTTT
>TRBJ1-1|NA|few|TRBV7-9
CASSLAGSLNTEAFF
TGTGCCAGCAGCTTAGCAGGCAGCCTGAACACTGAAGCTTTCTTT
>TRBJ1-2|NA|NA|TRBV27
CASSLSSGYGGYTF
TGTGCCAGCAGTCTGTCATCAGGGTATGGTGGCTACACCTTC
>TRBJ2-1|TRBD2|NA|TRBV28
CASSLPYLAGGYNEQFF
TGTGCCAGCAGTTTACCATACCTAGCGGGAGGGTACAATGAGCAGTTCTTC
>TRBJ2-2|NA|NA|TRBV2
CASSEWGSRNTGELFF
TGTGCCAGCAGTGAATGGGGTAGCAGGAACACCGGGGAGCTGTTTTTT
>TRBJ2-3|NA|NA|TRBV9
CASSVTWVTDTQYF
TGTGCCAGCAGCGTAACTTGGGTCACAGATACGCAGTATTTT